This T cell receptor beta chain was recorded in a study of identical twins. Study-level points and caveats: One should note that invariant MAIT and iNKT cells could partly confound zero-insertion analyses. Models underpredicted monozygotic twin sharing of out-of-frame TCR alpha. Abundant beta clonotypes from cord blood bore fewer insertions; memory repertoires lacked this pattern. Beta out-of-frame sequences displayed a weaker excess of sharing between twins.

About this clonotype: Its antigen is undetermined.

TCRdb reprocessed the 5' RACE reads via MiXCR and lists one record per CDR3 protein. The data contain hundreds of thousands of distinct CDR3 sequences, less than 9.5% of them singletons. CDR1 and CDR2 from the germline V gene are SGHTA and FQGTGA. This CDR3 contains 16 residues. V shed 3 bases and J shed 8 bases, with 20 bases lying between them. This sequence was found in a woman aged 18-35 years in good health. Sequencing was performed on memory (CD45RO+) T cells sorted from blood. V is TRBV7-3 and J is TRBJ2-1; possibly TRBD1 for D (6 bases). The DNA for the CDR3 is TGTGCCAGCAGCTTTTCAAGTGGGGGCAATGGGGATGAGCAGTTCTTC. Its protein product is CASSFSSGGNGDEQFF.